This is a list of T cell receptor beta chains from one sample in a study of shared clonotypes between healthy human individuals. TCRdb's table, derived via immunoSEQ multiplex PCR, lists solely in-frame clones and lacks some. The sample has about 590,000 clones; around 95% are singletons. Sequencing was done on a sample of naive CD8+ T cells sorted from blood. The receptors originated from a woman aged 30 to 39 in good health. Both conserved end residues are part of each CDR3. The order of the fields is V gene, D gene, J gene, CDR3 protein, CDR3 DNA. A D gene is named only where the DNA matches it firmly.

TRBV11-2	-	TRBJ2-7	CASSVLGSEQYF	TGTGCCAGCAGCGTTCTGGGTTCCGAGCAGTACTTC
TRBV19	-	TRBJ2-1	CATQDGLYNEQFF	TGTGCCACGCAGGACGGATTATACAATGAGCAGTTCTTC
TRBV7-8	TRBD2	TRBJ2-5	CASTPLGGRPQETQYF	TGTGCCAGCACCCCCTTGGGCGGGAGGCCACAAGAGACCCAGTACTTC
TRBV19	-	TRBJ2-3	CASSSNRGGITDTQYF	TGTGCCAGTAGTTCGAACAGGGGAGGTATCACAGATACGCAGTATTTT
TRBV2	-	TRBJ1-1	CASSEAGLTSMNTEAFF	TGTGCCAGCAGTGAAGCGGGTCTGACTTCGATGAACACTGAAGCTTTCTTT
TRBV4-2	TRBD2	TRBJ2-7	CASSPGSSGSYEQYF	TGTGCCAGCAGCCCCGGTTCTAGCGGCTCCTACGAGCAGTACTTC
TRBV28	-	TRBJ2-2	CASSLSGTGELFF	TGTGCCAGCAGTTTAAGTGGAACCGGGGAGCTGTTTTTT
TRBV10-3	-	TRBJ1-1	CAISESGGNTEAFF	TGTGCCATCAGTGAGTCCGGGGGGAACACTGAAGCTTTCTTT
TRBV10-2	-	TRBJ2-7	CASWTPDAGSYEQYF	TGCGCCAGCTGGACGCCGGACGCCGGTTCCTACGAGCAGTACTTC
TRBV7-9	TRBD1	TRBJ1-5	CASSSDREANQPQHF	TGTGCCAGCAGCTCCGACAGGGAGGCGAATCAGCCCCAGCATTTT
TRBV5-1	TRBD2	TRBJ2-2	CASSASGRGTGELFF	TGCGCCAGCAGCGCTAGCGGGAGGGGCACCGGGGAGCTGTTTTTT